These T cell receptor beta chains were read from a single sample in a study of T cell changes during pregnancy in multiple sclerosis. Clones were read by immunoSEQ multiplex PCR, and TCRdb kept only the in-frame ones, dropping some. The profile shows about 36,000 clones, 92% of them singletons. Sample: CD4+ T cells from peripheral blood mononuclear cells, taken after pregnancy. These receptor sequences come from a female donor with multiple sclerosis, enrolled in a pregnancy study. The CDR3 runs from the conserved cysteine through the conserved F or W. The order of the fields is J gene, CDR3 length, clone size, V gene, D gene, CDR3 DNA, CDR3 protein. A D gene is named only where the DNA matches it firmly. Expanded clones get a size class; other rows say once, few or many, or leave the size out.

J gene: TRBJ2-7; CDR3 length: 14; clone size: .; V gene: TRBV28; D gene: .; CDR3 DNA: TGTGCCAGCAGCGACCCGGACAGACCCTACGAGCAGTACTTC; CDR3 protein: CASSDPDRPYEQYF
J gene: TRBJ2-1; CDR3 length: 13; clone size: once; V gene: TRBV7-2; D gene: .; CDR3 DNA: TGTGCCAGCAGCTTAGCGCTTAGCAATGAGCAGTTCTTC; CDR3 protein: CASSLALSNEQFF
J gene: TRBJ1-1; CDR3 length: 14; clone size: .; V gene: TRBV27; D gene: TRBD1; CDR3 DNA: TGTGCCAGCAGTCCGTATACAGGGGACACTGAAGCTTTCTTT; CDR3 protein: CASSPYTGDTEAFF
J gene: TRBJ2-1; CDR3 length: 17; clone size: .; V gene: TRBV7-8; D gene: TRBD2; CDR3 DNA: TGTGCCAGCAGCTTTTGGACTAGCGGGGGGGCCGATAATGAGCAGTTCTTC; CDR3 protein: CASSFWTSGGADNEQFF
J gene: TRBJ2-1; CDR3 length: 17; clone size: .; V gene: TRBV7-6; D gene: TRBD2; CDR3 DNA: TGTGCCAGCAGCCCCGCCCGAGTCGGCGGGGGTCGCAATGAGCAGTTCTTC; CDR3 protein: CASSPARVGGGRNEQFF
J gene: TRBJ1-2; CDR3 length: 16; clone size: .; V gene: TRBV28; D gene: .; CDR3 DNA: TGTGCCAGCAGTTTGGACGACAGAGCCAACCCCTATGGCTACACCTTC; CDR3 protein: CASSLDDRANPYGYTF
J gene: TRBJ1-2; CDR3 length: 13; clone size: once; V gene: TRBV7-3; D gene: TRBD1; CDR3 DNA: TGTGCCAGCAGCTCCCGACAGGGACATGGCTACACCTTC; CDR3 protein: CASSSRQGHGYTF
J gene: TRBJ2-6; CDR3 length: 17; clone size: .; V gene: TRBV11-2; D gene: TRBD1; CDR3 DNA: TGTGCCAGCAGCCCAGGACAGGGATCCTCTGGGGCCAACGTCCTGACTTTC; CDR3 protein: CASSPGQGSSGANVLTF
J gene: TRBJ1-5; CDR3 length: 15; clone size: .; V gene: TRBV19; D gene: TRBD1; CDR3 DNA: TGTGCCAGTAGTATAGTGGGGGACAGAAATCAGCCCCAGCATTTT; CDR3 protein: CASSIVGDRNQPQHF
J gene: TRBJ2-5; CDR3 length: 14; clone size: .; V gene: TRBV15; D gene: TRBD2; CDR3 DNA: TGTGCCACCAGTGCGGGGGGGAGGCAAGAGACCCAGTACTTC; CDR3 protein: CATSAGGRQETQYF
J gene: TRBJ2-2; CDR3 length: 13; clone size: few; V gene: TRBV2; D gene: TRBD1; CDR3 DNA: TGTGCCAGCAGTCCCTGGGACAGCGGGGAGCTGTTTTTT; CDR3 protein: CASSPWDSGELFF
J gene: TRBJ2-5; CDR3 length: 14; clone size: .; V gene: TRBV7-9; D gene: TRBD1; CDR3 DNA: TGTGCCAGCAGCCTACAGGGGAGAAAAGAGACCCAGTACTTC; CDR3 protein: CASSLQGRKETQYF
J gene: TRBJ2-1; CDR3 length: 18; clone size: .; V gene: TRBV4-3; D gene: .; CDR3 DNA: TGCGCCAGCAGCCAAGAAACGACAGGAACGAATTTTCACAATGAGCAGTTCTTC; CDR3 protein: CASSQETTGTNFHNEQFF
J gene: TRBJ1-5; CDR3 length: 13; clone size: .; V gene: TRBV19; D gene: .; CDR3 DNA: TGTGCCAGTAGTCCCCGGAGTGTTCAGCCCCAGCATTTT; CDR3 protein: CASSPRSVQPQHF
J gene: TRBJ1-5; CDR3 length: 15; clone size: .; V gene: TRBV6-5; D gene: TRBD1; CDR3 DNA: TGTGCCAGCAGTTACGGTACAGGGGGCGATCAGCCCCAGCATTTT; CDR3 protein: CASSYGTGGDQPQHF
J gene: TRBJ1-2; CDR3 length: 13; clone size: .; V gene: TRBV4-3; D gene: TRBD1; CDR3 DNA: TGCGCCAGCAGCCTCACAGGGGGCACTGGCTACACCTTC; CDR3 protein: CASSLTGGTGYTF
J gene: TRBJ2-7; CDR3 length: 15; clone size: .; V gene: TRBV2; D gene: .; CDR3 DNA: TGTGCCAGCAGTTATCCCGGAGAACGGGCCTACGAGCAGTACTTC; CDR3 protein: CASSYPGERAYEQYF
J gene: TRBJ1-6; CDR3 length: 14; clone size: .; V gene: TRBV5-1; D gene: .; CDR3 DNA: TGCGCCACCCATGAGGGTTCCTATAATTCACCCCTCCACTTT; CDR3 protein: CATHEGSYNSPLHF
J gene: TRBJ2-3; CDR3 length: 15; clone size: .; V gene: TRBV7-9; D gene: TRBD2; CDR3 DNA: TGTGCCAGCAGCTTAGCGACTAGCGGGAGCGATACGCAGTATTTT; CDR3 protein: CASSLATSGSDTQYF
J gene: TRBJ2-5; CDR3 length: 13; clone size: .; V gene: TRBV5-8; D gene: TRBD1; CDR3 DNA: TGTGCCAGCAGCAAGACAGGGTGGGAGACCCAGTACTTC; CDR3 protein: CASSKTGWETQYF
J gene: TRBJ1-2; CDR3 length: 16; clone size: .; V gene: TRBV5-3; D gene: .; CDR3 DNA: TGTGCCAGAAGCTGTACAGGAAAGGGCGTGAACTATGGCTACACCTTC; CDR3 protein: CARSCTGKGVNYGYTF
J gene: TRBJ1-1; CDR3 length: 13; clone size: .; V gene: TRBV6-1; D gene: TRBD1; CDR3 DNA: TGTGCCAGCAGGCGGGACAGGGGGTCTGAAGCTTTCTTT; CDR3 protein: CASRRDRGSEAFF
J gene: TRBJ1-1; CDR3 length: 13; clone size: .; V gene: TRBV9; D gene: .; CDR3 DNA: TGTGCCAGCAGCGTAGTAGTTAACACTGAAGCTTTCTTT; CDR3 protein: CASSVVVNTEAFF
J gene: TRBJ2-3; CDR3 length: 14; clone size: .; V gene: TRBV5-1; D gene: .; CDR3 DNA: TGCGCCAGCAGTGGGGCTAGGAGCACAGATACGCAGTATTTT; CDR3 protein: CASSGARSTDTQYF
J gene: TRBJ2-1; CDR3 length: 13; clone size: once; V gene: TRBV25-1; D gene: .; CDR3 DNA: TGTGCCAGCAGACCCGGGGAAAGGTTTGAGCAGTTCTTC; CDR3 protein: CASRPGERFEQFF
J gene: TRBJ1-1; CDR3 length: 14; clone size: .; V gene: TRBV19; D gene: .; CDR3 DNA: TGTGCCAGTAGGGACAGCTCCATGAACACTGAAGCTTTCTTT; CDR3 protein: CASRDSSMNTEAFF
J gene: TRBJ2-1; CDR3 length: 12; clone size: .; V gene: TRBV11-2; D gene: .; CDR3 DNA: TGTGCCAGCAGCTTAGGAGTCAATGAGCAGTTCTTC; CDR3 protein: CASSLGVNEQFF
J gene: TRBJ2-7; CDR3 length: 12; clone size: .; V gene: TRBV27; D gene: .; CDR3 DNA: TGTGCCAGCATTGGGGGGAGTCAGAAGCAGTACTTC; CDR3 protein: CASIGGSQKQYF
J gene: TRBJ1-2; CDR3 length: 15; clone size: .; V gene: TRBV7-9; D gene: TRBD1; CDR3 DNA: TGTGCCAGCAGCTTAACCAAGACAGGGGACTATGGCTACACCTTC; CDR3 protein: CASSLTKTGDYGYTF
J gene: TRBJ2-5; CDR3 length: 14; clone size: .; V gene: TRBV5-1; D gene: .; CDR3 DNA: TGCGCCAGCAGCTTGGCCGGCAGCGGGGAGACCCAGTACTTC; CDR3 protein: CASSLAGSGETQYF
J gene: TRBJ2-4; CDR3 length: 14; clone size: .; V gene: TRBV18; D gene: TRBD1; CDR3 DNA: TGTGCCAGCTCACCTTACTTGACAGGGACCATTCAGTACTTC; CDR3 protein: CASSPYLTGTIQYF
J gene: TRBJ1-6; CDR3 length: 15; clone size: .; V gene: TRBV6-6; D gene: TRBD1; CDR3 DNA: TGTGCCAGCAGTGTCGGGACAGACTATAATTCACCCCTCCACTTT; CDR3 protein: CASSVGTDYNSPLHF
J gene: TRBJ1-1; CDR3 length: 15; clone size: .; V gene: TRBV18; D gene: TRBD1; CDR3 DNA: TGTGCCAGCTCAAATGGACAGGGAATTAGTACTGAAGCTTTCTTT; CDR3 protein: CASSNGQGISTEAFF
J gene: TRBJ1-2; CDR3 length: 15; clone size: .; V gene: TRBV7-9; D gene: TRBD1; CDR3 DNA: TGTGCCAGCAGCTTAGAGGGACAGGGACACTATGGCTACACCTTC; CDR3 protein: CASSLEGQGHYGYTF
J gene: TRBJ2-7; CDR3 length: 16; clone size: .; V gene: TRBV5-6; D gene: TRBD2; CDR3 DNA: TGTGCCAGCAGCTTGGGGACTAGCGGGCTCTATCAGGGGCAGTACTTC; CDR3 protein: CASSLGTSGLYQGQYF
J gene: TRBJ1-5; CDR3 length: 15; clone size: .; V gene: TRBV30; D gene: .; CDR3 DNA: TGTGCCTGGAGTGACTTGCAGGGGAGGGATCAGCCCCAGCATTTT; CDR3 protein: CAWSDLQGRDQPQHF
J gene: TRBJ1-6; CDR3 length: 14; clone size: once; V gene: TRBV6-1; D gene: TRBD1; CDR3 DNA: TGTGCCAGCATCACCGGGACAGATAATTCACCCCTCCACTTT; CDR3 protein: CASITGTDNSPLHF
J gene: TRBJ1-3; CDR3 length: 18; clone size: once; V gene: TRBV7-2; D gene: .; CDR3 DNA: TGTGCCAGCAGCTTACAGGCCTTCCAGGGGATCTCTGGAAACACCATATATTTT; CDR3 protein: CASSLQAFQGISGNTIYF
J gene: TRBJ2-5; CDR3 length: 23; clone size: .; V gene: TRBV15; D gene: TRBD2; CDR3 DNA: TGTGCCACCAGCAGAGTGGGGCCCAAGATTGGCCAGCGGGAGAACCATCCGCAAGAGACCCAGTACTTC; CDR3 protein: CATSRVGPKIGQRENHPQETQYF
J gene: TRBJ2-7; CDR3 length: 13; clone size: .; V gene: TRBV28; D gene: .; CDR3 DNA: TGTGCCAGCAGTTTGGCGGGACAGTACGAGCAGTACTTC; CDR3 protein: CASSLAGQYEQYF
J gene: TRBJ2-7; CDR3 length: 12; clone size: .; V gene: TRBV28; D gene: .; CDR3 DNA: TGTGCCAGCAGCCCCTTAGTTTGGGAGCAGTACTTC; CDR3 protein: CASSPLVWEQYF
J gene: TRBJ2-3; CDR3 length: 16; clone size: .; V gene: TRBV7-9; D gene: TRBD1; CDR3 DNA: TGTGCCAGCAGCTCGTACAGGGGGCAAGACACAGATACGCAGTATTTT; CDR3 protein: CASSSYRGQDTDTQYF
J gene: TRBJ1-1; CDR3 length: 15; clone size: .; V gene: TRBV6-1; D gene: .; CDR3 DNA: TGTGCCAGCAGTGAACGGGACACGTTGAACACTGAAGCTTTCTTT; CDR3 protein: CASSERDTLNTEAFF
J gene: TRBJ2-2; CDR3 length: 14; clone size: .; V gene: TRBV19; D gene: .; CDR3 DNA: TGTGCCAGTAGTTCCGAGGGAGCAATCGGGGAGCTGTTTTTT; CDR3 protein: CASSSEGAIGELFF
J gene: TRBJ2-7; CDR3 length: 16; clone size: .; V gene: TRBV5-5; D gene: TRBD1; CDR3 DNA: TGTGCCAGCAGCGCTCCCCTACAGGGGAAGTCGCACGAGCAGTACTTC; CDR3 protein: CASSAPLQGKSHEQYF
J gene: TRBJ2-7; CDR3 length: 17; clone size: .; V gene: TRBV7-2; D gene: TRBD1; CDR3 DNA: TGTGCCAGCAGCTTAGTCTCAATTCGAGACAGGGGCTACGAGCAGTACTTC; CDR3 protein: CASSLVSIRDRGYEQYF
J gene: TRBJ2-7; CDR3 length: 16; clone size: .; V gene: TRBV19; D gene: TRBD2; CDR3 DNA: TGTGCCAGTAGTATTCCTCTAGCGGGAGGGCTCCACGAGCAGTACTTC; CDR3 protein: CASSIPLAGGLHEQYF
J gene: TRBJ2-1; CDR3 length: 15; clone size: .; V gene: TRBV11-2; D gene: .; CDR3 DNA: TGTGCCAGCAGCTTAGTGGGGAGGACATACAATGAGCAGTTCTTC; CDR3 protein: CASSLVGRTYNEQFF
J gene: TRBJ1-6; CDR3 length: 15; clone size: .; V gene: TRBV6-1; D gene: TRBD1; CDR3 DNA: TGTGCCAGCAGTGAAGTCGGACAGGGTAATTCACCCCTCCACTTT; CDR3 protein: CASSEVGQGNSPLHF
J gene: TRBJ2-3; CDR3 length: 16; clone size: .; V gene: TRBV2; D gene: TRBD2; CDR3 DNA: TGTGCCAGCAGCGGGACTAGCGGGAGCAGCACAGATACGCAGTATTTT; CDR3 protein: CASSGTSGSSTDTQYF
J gene: TRBJ2-7; CDR3 length: 11; clone size: .; V gene: TRBV29-1; D gene: TRBD1; CDR3 DNA: TGCAGCGGCGGACAGGCGCTCGAGCAGTACTTC; CDR3 protein: CSGGQALEQYF
J gene: TRBJ2-5; CDR3 length: 17; clone size: .; V gene: TRBV4-1; D gene: TRBD1; CDR3 DNA: TGCGCCAGCAGCCAAGCCCCCGGGACAGGGGGCCAGGAGACCCAGTACTTC; CDR3 protein: CASSQAPGTGGQETQYF
J gene: TRBJ2-7; CDR3 length: 12; clone size: .; V gene: TRBV11-2; D gene: TRBD2; CDR3 DNA: TGTGTCAGCAGTCGGACCGGGGGGGGCATGTACTTC; CDR3 protein: CVSSRTGGGMYF
J gene: TRBJ2-5; CDR3 length: 15; clone size: .; V gene: TRBV5-1; D gene: TRBD1; CDR3 DNA: TGCGCCAGCAGCTCCGGGGGACAGGGACTAGAGACCCAGTACTTC; CDR3 protein: CASSSGGQGLETQYF
J gene: TRBJ2-3; CDR3 length: 18; clone size: .; V gene: TRBV6-7; D gene: TRBD1; CDR3 DNA: TGTGCCAGCAGTTGGCCCCGGGACAGGGCTTCTAGCACAGATACGCAGTATTTT; CDR3 protein: CASSWPRDRASSTDTQYF
J gene: TRBJ2-7; CDR3 length: 15; clone size: once; V gene: TRBV7-6; D gene: TRBD1; CDR3 DNA: TGTGCCAGCAGTACCGCCGGGACAGCAGCCTACGAGCAGTACTTC; CDR3 protein: CASSTAGTAAYEQYF
J gene: TRBJ2-7; CDR3 length: 17; clone size: .; V gene: TRBV5-1; D gene: TRBD1; CDR3 DNA: TGCGCCAGCAGCTTTGGTGGTGGGACAGGGGTGTCCTACGAGCAGTACTTC; CDR3 protein: CASSFGGGTGVSYEQYF
J gene: TRBJ2-7; CDR3 length: 14; clone size: .; V gene: TRBV7-2; D gene: .; CDR3 DNA: TGTGCCAGCAGCCTCATCGGGATCTCCTACGAGCAGTACTTC; CDR3 protein: CASSLIGISYEQYF
J gene: TRBJ2-2; CDR3 length: 13; clone size: .; V gene: TRBV18; D gene: .; CDR3 DNA: TGTGCCAGCCCCGGCGGAGACACCGGGGAGCTGTTTTTT; CDR3 protein: CASPGGDTGELFF
J gene: TRBJ1-2; CDR3 length: 13; clone size: .; V gene: TRBV6-5; D gene: .; CDR3 DNA: TGTGCCAGCAGCATAGACAGGAGCGTTGGCTACACCTTC; CDR3 protein: CASSIDRSVGYTF